Below are 5 T cell receptor beta chains sequenced from a single sample in a study of human T cells and chemical hapten exposure. MiXCR, applied by TCRdb to the 5' RACE reads, yields one record per CDR3 protein. The sample comprises 110,000 to 150,000 distinct CDR3 sequences, 4.1% of which are singletons, and more than 1.2% rests with the top ten. Extraction yielded total RNA from whole blood (unfractionated). These receptors originate from a female donor in good health.

This clonotype was counted ten times or more. V is TRBV2 and J is TRBJ1-1, with a possible D match to TRBD1 (6 bases). The CDR3 contains 11 residues. Trimming removed 6 bases at V and 4 bases at J, with 6 bases between. CDR1 is SNHLY, CDR2 FYNNEI, per germline. The chain's CDR3 is CASSRGTEAFF. In DNA, the CDR3 is TGTGCCAGCAGCAGGGGCACTGAAGCTTTCTTT. Variable domain in full (rest from reference TRBV2 and TRBJ1-1): EPEVTQTPSHQVTQMGQEVILRCVPISNHLYFYWYRQILGQKVEFLVSFYNNEISEKSEIFDDQFSVERPDGSNFTLKIRSTKLEDSAMYFCASSRGTEAFFGQGTRLTVV.

This clonotype was seen many times. V is TRBV29-1 and J is TRBJ1-2; TRBD1 might be the D (5 bases). CDR1 SQVTM and CDR2 ANQGSEA come from the germline V gene. Trimming cost V 0 bases and J 4 bases, with 15 bases left between them. The CDR3 runs to 15 residues. CDR3 DNA sequence: TGCAGCGTTGAAGACTCTGTGGGGGACGGCTATGGCTACACCTTC. Translating it yields CSVEDSVGDGYGYTF.

This clonotype was recorded a few times. The chain employs TRBV19 and TRBJ2-2, with TRBD1 matching over 7 bases. This CDR3 comprises 14 residues. V lost 3 bases to trimming and J lost 4 bases; unmatched junction nucleotides: 2. CDR1 is LNHDA and CDR2 is SQIVND in the germline V gene (reference sequence). The CDR3 region is CASSIGTATGELFF. In DNA, the CDR3 is TGTGCCAGTAGTATCGGGACAGCCACCGGGGAGCTGTTTTTT.

The chain uses TRBV6-5 and TRBJ1-2, with TRBD1 identical over 7 bases. The CDR3 has 15 amino acids. J gave up 12 bases and V 3 bases, and 16 bases lay outside the gene matches. Germline V CDR1 and CDR2: MNHEY, SVGAGI. The CDR3 coding sequence is TGTGCCAGCAGTTATTTCGACAGGGAAGGGGATATTGACACCTTC. This codes for CASSYFDREGDIDTF.

This clonotype was observed many times. The chain is built from TRBV6-1 and TRBJ2-2; D gene ambiguous. Trimming shortened V by 5 bases and J by 5 bases, and 9 bases separated the two germline ends. This CDR3 region has 13 residues. Per the germline V gene, CDR1 is MNHNS and CDR2 is SASEGT. CDR3 sequence: CASSLAKTGELFF. In nucleotides, the CDR3 is TGTGCCAGCAGTTTAGCCAAAACCGGGGAGCTGTTTTTT.